These 31 T cell receptor beta chains were sequenced from one sample in a study of CD8 T cells in ankylosing spondylitis. TCRdb analysed the 5' RACE reads with MiXCR anew, one entry per CDR3 protein. Among roughly 150,000 distinct CDR3 sequences listed, 6% to 8.5% were seen once. Sequenced: blood, either unsorted or a sorted T cell fraction (not recorded which). These receptors came from a female donor with ankylosing spondylitis or in good health (not recorded which).

This clonotype was observed many times. The chain is built from TRBV18 and TRBJ1-1; D not resolved. Germline V gives CDR1 KGHSH, CDR2 LQKENI. Between the trimmed V and J ends, which lost 7 bases and 1 base, there was a span of 10 bases. CDR3 length equals 13 residues. CDR3 region: CASYPDGNTEAFF. Here the CDR3 DNA reads TGTGCCAGCTACCCGGACGGGAACACTGAAGCTTTCTTT.

This clonotype was observed a few times. This chain links TRBV10-3 with TRBJ1-4, with TRBD1 as a possible D gene (6 bases). Germline values: CDR1 ENHRY, CDR2 SYGVKD. With 4 bases removed from V and 4 bases from J, the gap between germline ends came to 10 bases. This CDR3 spans 14 amino acids. CDR3 residues: CAISAQGNNEKLFF. CDR3 in DNA: TGTGCCATCAGTGCGCAGGGGAATAATGAAAAACTGTTTTTT.

Many counts were recorded for this clonotype. This chain uses TRBV20-1 with TRBJ1-1; D is unresolved. The CDR3 length is 14 residues. The V gene's germline CDR1 is DFQATT and CDR2 SNEGSKA (reference sequence). V shed 2 bases and J shed 0 bases, with 10 bases lying between them. This CDR3 reads CSARKDGMNTEAFF. DNA for the CDR3: TGCAGTGCTAGAAAGGACGGAATGAACACTGAAGCTTTCTTT.

This clonotype was counted at least ten times. The V call is TRBV4-1, the J call TRBJ2-2; D is uncertain. Trimming pared 1 base from V and 4 bases from J, leaving 13 bases between. This CDR3 is built from 16 residues. CDR1 MGHRA and CDR2 YSYEKL come from the germline V gene. CDR3 region: CASSQAPHSTTGELFF. Written as DNA, the CDR3 is TGCGCCAGCAGCCAAGCTCCCCACAGCACCACCGGGGAGCTGTTTTTT.

This clonotype was counted ten times or more. The V and J genes are TRBV12-3 or TRBV12-4 and TRBJ2-4; D not resolved. The CDR3 loop spans 12 amino acids. V was cut by 1 base and J by 7 bases, with 5 bases left in between. The chain's CDR3 is CASSLDLNIQYF. CDR3 nucleotide sequence: TGTGCCAGCAGTTTAGACCTCAACATTCAGTACTTC.

At least ten counts were recorded for this clonotype. The genes are TRBV28 and TRBJ1-1, with D uncertain. There are 14 residues in the CDR3. Germline CDR1 reads MDHEN; CDR2 reads SYDVKM. The ends were cut back, 6 bases at V and 1 base at J, with 12 bases in the middle. The chain's CDR3 is CASSLQDWNTEAFF. As DNA, the CDR3 is TGTGCCAGCAGCCTTCAGGACTGGAACACTGAAGCTTTCTTT.

This clonotype was counted ten times or more. The rearrangement joins TRBV5-8 to TRBJ2-3; 11 bases agree with TRBD2. The J segment lost 6 bases and the V segment lost 0 bases, leaving 3 bases of the junction unmatched. Germline V gene data show CDR1 as SGHTS and CDR2 as YDEGEE. This CDR3 spans 15 amino acids. This CDR3 reads CASSLVLAGADTQYF. In nucleotides, the CDR3 is TGTGCCAGCAGCTTGGTACTAGCGGGAGCCGATACGCAGTATTTT. The full variable domain, with the rest looked up from reference TRBV5-8 and TRBJ2-3, is EAGVTQSPTHLIKTRGQQATLRCSPISGHTSVYWYQQALGLGLQFLLWYDEGEERNRGNFPPRFSGRQFPNYSSELNVNALELEDSALYLCASSLVLAGADTQYFGPGTRLTVL.

This clonotype appeared many times. This sequence joins TRBV6-2 or TRBV6-3 and TRBJ1-1; perhaps TRBD1 as D (6 bases). Between the trimmed V and J ends, which lost 7 bases and 6 bases, there was a span of 15 bases. This CDR3 region has 13 residues. The V gene's germline CDR1 is MNHEY and CDR2 SVGEGT. The CDR3 sequence: CASIRGGDAEAFF. The CDR3 DNA follows: TGTGCCAGCATCCGAGGGGGTGACGCTGAAGCTTTCTTT.

This clonotype has ten or more counts. The V gene is TRBV20-1, the J gene TRBJ1-2; D might be TRBD1 (6 bases). CDR1 is DFQATT and CDR2 is SNEGSKA in the germline V gene (reference sequence). The V end was cut by 1 base, the J end by 3 bases, with 18 bases between. This CDR3 spans 16 amino acids. As DNA, the CDR3 is TGCAGTGCTAGAGCCCCTCACAGGGAACGGGACTATGGCTACACCTTC. Protein sequence: CSARAPHRERDYGYTF.

For this clonotype: This may come from a read error, since a much larger clone is one base off. The V call is TRBV20-1, the J call TRBJ1-2, with TRBD1 as a possible D gene (6 bases). V lost 0 bases, J lost 0 bases, and 8 bases lay in between. The germline V gene encodes CDR1 DFQATT and CDR2 SNEGSKA (reference sequence). The CDR3 sequence is 14 residues long. CDR3 region: CSARDQGSNYGYTF. In DNA form, the CDR3 reads TGCAGTGCTAGAGATCAGGGGTCTAACTATGGCTACACCTTC.

This clonotype showed up many times. The rearrangement links TRBV27 to TRBJ1-5; D may be TRBD1 (6 bases). The ends were cut back, 2 bases at V and 3 bases at J, with 20 bases in the middle. Germline CDR1 and CDR2: MNHEY and SMNVEV (reference sequence). The CDR3 totals 18 residues. The CDR3 DNA reads as TGTGCCAGCAGTTTAGAGAGGGGGACGCCGGTTTACAATCAGCCCCAGCATTTT. Protein product: CASSLERGTPVYNQPQHF.

The chain is built from TRBV7-2 and TRBJ2-3, with TRBD2 matching 8 bases. The V and J ends lost 5 bases and 6 bases, in that order; junction bases with no gene match: 13. The CDR3 has 16 residues. CDR1 SGHTA and CDR2 FQGNSA come from the germline V gene. The CDR3 loop reads CASSITSGGMGDTQYF. The CDR3 DNA follows: TGTGCCAGCAGCATTACTAGCGGAGGCATGGGGGATACGCAGTATTTT.

This clonotype was seen ten or more times. The chain is built from TRBV9 and TRBJ1-6; 7 bases line up with TRBD1. Germline CDR1 and CDR2: SGDLS and YYNGEE. The length of the CDR3 is 15 residues. Unmatched junction bases numbered 3, after V lost 1 base and J lost 5 bases. CDR3 loop: CASSVTGVHNSPLHF. The DNA of the CDR3 is TGTGCCAGCAGCGTAACAGGGGTTCATAATTCACCCCTCCACTTT.

Ten or more counts support this clonotype. For the CDR3, the DNA is TGCGCCAGCAGCCCTGACGGGAGAAACACTGAAGCTTTCTTT. Protein sequence: CASSPDGRNTEAFF. The rearrangement links TRBV5-1 to TRBJ1-1; D unresolved. The CDR3 spans 14 residues. Deletions cut 4 bases from V and 2 bases from J, with 12 bases between. The germline gives CDR1 SGHRS, CDR2 YFSETQ.

The V call is TRBV25-1, the J call TRBJ2-2, with D possibly called TRBD1 or TRBD2 (5 bases each). V was trimmed by 10 bases and J by 5 bases, leaving 17 bases between them. CDR1 and CDR2 from the germline V gene are MGHDK and SYGVNS. This CDR3 has 14 residues. CDR3 in DNA: TGTGCCACTCAGGGAGACTTTCGTACCGGGGAGCTGTTTTTT. Encoded protein: CATQGDFRTGELFF. The full variable domain, with the rest looked up from reference TRBV25-1 and TRBJ2-2, is EADIYQTPRYLVIGTGKKITLECSQTMGHDKMYWYQQDPGMELHLIHYSYGVNSTEKGDLSSESTVSRIRTEHFPLTLESARPSHTSQYLCATQGDFRTGELFFGEGSRLTVL.

A word on this clonotype: A much larger clone lies a single base off, so this may be a read error. V usage is TRBV9 and J usage is TRBJ2-4, with D possibly being TRBD2 (7 bases). CDR1 SGDLS and CDR2 YYNGEE come from the germline V gene. The CDR3 runs 13 residues. The CDR3 sequence is CVSSGGGANIQYF. CDR3 DNA sequence: TGTGTCAGCAGCGGTGGGGGGGCAAACATTCAGTACTTC.

Ten or more counts support this clonotype. V is TRBV12-3 or TRBV12-4 and J is TRBJ2-3; maybe TRBD1 (5 bases). Trimming took 5 bases from V and 1 from J, leaving 19 bases between them. The CDR3 has 17 amino acids. The CDR3 loop reads CASSPIPGFLGTDTQYF. CDR3 in DNA: TGTGCCAGCAGTCCGATCCCAGGGTTTTTGGGCACAGATACGCAGTATTTT.

Ten or more counts support this clonotype. This rearrangement joins TRBV12-3 or TRBV12-4 to TRBJ1-2; D unresolved. The CDR3 runs to 14 residues. Trimming took 5 bases from V and 4 from J, leaving 14 bases between them. The DNA for the CDR3 is TGTGCCAGCAGTCCCAATGGTGTATTCTATGGCTACACCTTC. Translating gives CASSPNGVFYGYTF.

This clonotype was found many times. The J gene is TRBJ1-1, the V gene TRBV20-1; D unresolved. The germline V gene has CDR1 DFQATT and CDR2 SNEGSKA (reference sequence). The CDR3 runs to 13 residues. V lost 3 bases to trimming and J lost 12 bases, with 20 bases between them. The CDR3: CSARGPDKEVPFF. The DNA of the CDR3 is TGCAGTGCTAGGGGCCCTGACAAGGAAGTACCTTTCTTT.

This clonotype was seen at least ten times. The chain is built from TRBV20-1 and TRBJ2-5; a weak D match, TRBD2 (5 bases). Trimming took off 4 bases at V and 5 bases at J, with 14 bases between the two ends. The germline V gene encodes CDR1 DFQATT and CDR2 SNEGSKA (reference sequence). CDR3 size: 13 residues. Here the CDR3 reads CSAIVARRETQYF. CDR3 DNA sequence: TGCAGTGCTATAGTAGCGCGACGCGAGACCCAGTACTTC.

This clonotype was counted ten times or more. The chain joins TRBV12-3 or TRBV12-4 to TRBJ1-6; maybe TRBD1 (5 bases). This CDR3 contains 14 residues. V was pared by 3 bases and J by 5 bases, with 8 bases between. CDR3 DNA: TGTGCCAGCAGTTTGGGGGGAAATAATTCACCCCTCCACTTT. Encoded protein: CASSLGGNNSPLHF.

This clonotype was counted ten times or more. J is TRBJ1-1 and V is TRBV7-2, with D uncertain. The CDR3 loop spans 16 amino acids. Trimming cost V 5 bases and J 6 bases, with 22 bases left between them. Germline lookup yields CDR1 SGHTA and CDR2 FQGNSA. The CDR3 spells CASSPPLRAGVSEAFF. The CDR3 DNA follows: TGTGCCAGCAGCCCCCCCCTACGGGCGGGCGTTTCTGAAGCTTTCTTT. Based on the CDR3 plus reference TRBV7-2 and TRBJ1-1, the full variable domain is GAGVSQSPSNKVTEKGKDVELRCDPISGHTALYWYRQSLGQGLEFLIYFQGNSAPDKSGLPSDRFSAERTGGSVSTLTIQRTQQEDSAVYLCASSPPLRAGVSEAFFGQGTRLTVV.

This clonotype was observed at least ten times. The chain combines TRBV12-3 or TRBV12-4 with TRBJ2-2, with 9 bases aligning to TRBD1. This CDR3 contains 15 residues. V shed 2 bases, J shed 6 bases, and the junction held 4 bases outside the gene matches. The CDR3 bases are TGTGCCAGCAGTTTATGGGACAGGGTGTCCGGGGAGCTGTTTTTT. Amino acids: CASSLWDRVSGELFF.

This clonotype has a count of ten or more. The chain recombines TRBV7-2 with TRBJ2-5, with unresolved D. V was cut by 2 bases and J by 5 bases, with 9 bases left in between. CDR1 is SGHTA, CDR2 FQGNSA, per germline. This CDR3 has 13 amino acids. The CDR3 spells CASSLNSMETQYF. The CDR3 DNA is TGTGCCAGCAGCTTAAATTCTATGGAGACCCAGTACTTC.

This clonotype was seen ten or more times. The chain combines TRBV4-1 with TRBJ1-2, with TRBD1 matching over 7 bases. The V segment lost 4 bases and the J segment 0 bases; nucleotides outside the gene matches: 8. The CDR3 runs 16 residues. In germline, CDR1 is MGHRA, CDR2 YSYEKL. Here the CDR3 DNA reads TGCGCCAGCAGCCCCAGACAGGGAGGGTCTAACTATGGCTACACCTTC. This codes for CASSPRQGGSNYGYTF.

This clonotype showed up many times. The V call is TRBV2, the J call TRBJ2-5; unclear D gene. The CDR3 contains 13 residues. Trimming removed 3 bases at V and 5 bases at J, with 10 bases between. Per the germline V gene, CDR1 is SNHLY and CDR2 is FYNNEI. CDR3 region: CASSDNLGETQYF. The CDR3, as DNA: TGTGCCAGCAGTGATAACCTGGGGGAGACCCAGTACTTC.

This clonotype was recorded at least ten times. The chain carries TRBV6-5 and TRBJ2-1; 10 bases align to TRBD2. Trimming cost V 2 bases and J 5 bases; bases outside gene matches: 3. Germline V CDR1 and CDR2: MNHEY, SVGAGI. This CDR3 is built from 15 residues. The CDR3 loop is CASSYVAGGHNEQFF. The CDR3 nucleotides are TGTGCCAGCAGTTACGTAGCGGGGGGCCACAATGAGCAGTTCTTC.

This clonotype was recorded many times. CDR3 sequence (DNA): TGTGCCAGCAGTGGATTCGGGCAGGGCGAGCAGTACTTC. Amino acids: CASSGFGQGEQYF. The rearrangement links TRBV6-1 to TRBJ2-7; tentative D call: TRBD1 (5 bases). The CDR3 loop spans 13 amino acids. The V end was cut by 4 bases, the J end by 6 bases, with 13 bases between. Germline CDR1 is MNHNS and CDR2 is SASEGT.

This clonotype was observed many times. The CDR3 coding sequence is TGTGCCAGCAGTGAATTCTCCCGCGGGGGGTTGGCTGGCTACACCTTC. Translating gives CASSEFSRGGLAGYTF. The chain is built from TRBV25-1 and TRBJ1-2; D might be TRBD1 (5 bases). Between the trimmed V and J ends, which lost 1 base and 7 bases, there was a span of 19 bases. CDR1 and CDR2 (germline): MGHDK, SYGVNS. The CDR3 spans 16 residues.

The table lists this clonotype with many counts. CDR3: CASRLDSQPQHF. CDR3 nucleotides: TGTGCCAGCAGGCTAGACAGTCAGCCCCAGCATTTT. The chain recombines TRBV12-3 or TRBV12-4 with TRBJ1-5; weak D call: TRBD1 (5 bases). This CDR3 comprises 12 residues. The V end was cut by 6 bases, the J end by 6 bases, with 9 bases between.

The sample holds many counts of this clonotype. The V and J genes are TRBV20-1 and TRBJ2-3, with TRBD2 matching 10 bases. Germline values: CDR1 DFQATT, CDR2 SNEGSKA (reference sequence). The CDR3 has 16 residues. The trim removed 3 bases at V and 0 bases at J, leaving 6 bases unmatched. CDR3 sequence: CSARELAGDSTDTQYF. Written as DNA, the CDR3 is TGCAGTGCTAGGGAGCTAGCGGGGGATAGCACAGATACGCAGTATTTT.